This T cell receptor beta chain was captured in a study of identical twins. TCRdb itself ran the 5' RACE reads through MiXCR, one entry per CDR3 protein. The sample shows 250,000 to 300,000 distinct CDR3 sequences, 7.5% to 9.5% of them seen only once. From germline, CDR1 is MDHEN and CDR2 SYDVKM. The CDR3 consists of 12 residues. V was pared by 6 bases and J by 8 bases, with 11 bases between. Another study also made use of these data, one on yellow fever vaccine responses in identical twins.

The receptor's source is a woman younger than 35 in good health. Sequencing input: CD8+ T cells sorted from blood. The V call is TRBV28, the J call TRBJ2-1, with D perhaps matching TRBD2 (5 bases). The CDR3 loop reads CASSRGVHEQFF. The CDR3, as DNA: TGTGCCAGCAGCCGGGGTGTTCATGAGCAGTTCTTC. Using reference TRBV28 and TRBJ2-1 for the parts outside the CDR3, the full variable domain is DVKVTQSSRYLVKRTGEKVFLECVQDMDHENMFWYRQDPGLGLRLIYFSYDVKMKEKGDIPEGYSVSREKKERFSLILESASTNQTSMYLCASSRGVHEQFFGPGTRLTVL.